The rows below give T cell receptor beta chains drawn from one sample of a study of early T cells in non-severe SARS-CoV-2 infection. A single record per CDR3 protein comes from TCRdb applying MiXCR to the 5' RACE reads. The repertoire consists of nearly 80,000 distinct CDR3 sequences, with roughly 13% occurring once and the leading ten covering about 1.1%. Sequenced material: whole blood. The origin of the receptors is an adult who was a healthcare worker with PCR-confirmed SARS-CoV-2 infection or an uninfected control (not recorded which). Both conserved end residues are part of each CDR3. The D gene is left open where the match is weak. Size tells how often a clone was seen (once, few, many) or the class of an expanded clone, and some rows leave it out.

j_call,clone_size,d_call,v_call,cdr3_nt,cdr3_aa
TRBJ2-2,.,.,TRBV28,TGTGCCAGTAACGGGACACCGAACACCGGGGAGCTGTTTTTT,CASNGTPNTGELFF
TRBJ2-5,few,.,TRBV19,TGTGCCAGTAGCTTACTGGGGGAGAGAGAGACCCAGTACTTC,CASSLLGERETQYF
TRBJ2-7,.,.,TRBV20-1,TGCAGTGCTCCCAAACCCGCTAGCGACTACGAGCAGTACTTC,CSAPKPASDYEQYF
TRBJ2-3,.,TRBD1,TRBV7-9,TGTGCCAGCAGCCCGGGACAGAGCACAGATACGCAGTATTTT,CASSPGQSTDTQYF
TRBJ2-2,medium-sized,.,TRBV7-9,TGTGCCAGCAGCTTAGGGGCGAACACCGGGGAGCTGTTTTTT,CASSLGANTGELFF
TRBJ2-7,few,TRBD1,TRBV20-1,TGCAGTGCTCATTCCGGGACAGGGAGCTCCTACGAGCAGTACTTC,CSAHSGTGSSYEQYF
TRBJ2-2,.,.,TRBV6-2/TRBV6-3,TGTGCCAGCAGCCTTACCGAGGGGGCCGGGGAGCTGTTTTTT,CASSLTEGAGELFF
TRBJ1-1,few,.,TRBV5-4,TGTGCCAGCACCGTGCTCGGGGCAGGCACTGAAGCTTTCTTT,CASTVLGAGTEAFF
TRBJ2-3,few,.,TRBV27,TGTGCCAGCAGATTCACAGATACGCAGTATTTT,CASRFTDTQYF
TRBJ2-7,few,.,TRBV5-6,TGTGCCAGCAGCTTGAACGACGAGCAGTACTTC,CASSLNDEQYF
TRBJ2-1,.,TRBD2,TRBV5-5,TGTGCCAGCAGCAGGACTAGCGGGGGGATTTACAATGAGCAGTTCTTC,CASSRTSGGIYNEQFF
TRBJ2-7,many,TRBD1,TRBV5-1,TGCGCCAGCAGCCATGACAGGGGCCCCTACGAGCAGTACTTC,CASSHDRGPYEQYF
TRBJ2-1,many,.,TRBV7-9,TGTGCCAGCAGCTTAGGGGGCCAGGTCGATGAGCAGTTCTTC,CASSLGGQVDEQFF
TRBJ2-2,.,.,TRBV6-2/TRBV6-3,TGTGCCAGCGGGATAAGGGAAACAAACACCGGGGAGCTGTTTTTT,CASGIRETNTGELFF
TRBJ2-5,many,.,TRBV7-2,TGTGCCAGCAGCTTAATCCCAGAGACCCAGTACTTC,CASSLIPETQYF
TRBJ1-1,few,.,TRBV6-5,TGTGCCAGCAGTTACTCGAGTGCGGGGAAGGCTGAAGCTTTCTTT,CASSYSSAGKAEAFF
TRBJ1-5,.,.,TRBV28,TGTGCCAGCTTTTCGATGGGGGCAGGGGATCAGCCCCAGCATTTT,CASFSMGAGDQPQHF
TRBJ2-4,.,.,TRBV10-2,TGCGCCAGCAGCCCCCCTCTCAGGCCGGGGGCCAAAAACATTCAGTACTTC,CASSPPLRPGAKNIQYF
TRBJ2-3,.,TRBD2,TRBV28,TGTGCCAGCAGTCTTAGCGGGCGGGGCACAGATACGCAGTATTTT,CASSLSGRGTDTQYF
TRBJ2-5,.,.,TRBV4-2,TGTGCCAGCAGCCAAACAATGTGGGCAGCCGCGAATGTGTCCCAGTACTTC,CASSQTMWAAANVSQYF
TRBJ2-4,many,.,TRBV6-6,TGTGCCAGCAGTCGTCCGCATTGGGAAATGATAAACATTCAGTACTTC,CASSRPHWEMINIQYF
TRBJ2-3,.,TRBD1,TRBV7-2,TGTGCCACCCGCCCGCGACAGGGGGTATCAGATACGCAGTATTTT,CATRPRQGVSDTQYF
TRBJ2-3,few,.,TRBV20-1,TGCAGTGCTAGAGACATGACGACCGATACGCAGTATTTT,CSARDMTTDTQYF
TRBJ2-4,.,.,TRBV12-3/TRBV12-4,TGTGCCAGCAGTTTAGTAGATACGGGGGACATTCAGTACTTC,CASSLVDTGDIQYF
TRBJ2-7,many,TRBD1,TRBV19,TGTGCCAGTAGTACCCGACAGGGGGCATCCGAGCAGTACTTC,CASSTRQGASEQYF
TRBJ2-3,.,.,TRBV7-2,TGTGCCAGCAGCTTGGACAGCACAGATACGCAGTATTTT,CASSLDSTDTQYF
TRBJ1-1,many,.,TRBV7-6,TGTGCCAGCTTGCGGATTGCCAGGGTAGTGAACACTGAAGCTTTCTTT,CASLRIARVVNTEAFF
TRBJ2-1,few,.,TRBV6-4,TGTGCCAGCAGTGACTCGGTCAATGAGCAGTTCTTC,CASSDSVNEQFF
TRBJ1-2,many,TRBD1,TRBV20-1,TGCAGTGCTAGTCCTCCCGACCGGGACAGGGGGAATGGCTACACCTTC,CSASPPDRDRGNGYTF
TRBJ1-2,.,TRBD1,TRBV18,TGTGCCAGCTCACCGACAGGGGGCGACTATGGCTACACCTTC,CASSPTGGDYGYTF
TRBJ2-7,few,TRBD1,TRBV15,TGTGCCACCAGCAGAGATGACGTCTTCCGGGACAGGAGCTCCTACGAGCAGTACTTC,CATSRDDVFRDRSSYEQYF
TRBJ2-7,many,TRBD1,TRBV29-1,TGCAGCGTTGCCAGACAGGGCTACGAGCAGTACTTC,CSVARQGYEQYF
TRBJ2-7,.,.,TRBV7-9,TGTGCCAGCAGCTTAGAACGGGGTCGCTACGAGCAGTACTTC,CASSLERGRYEQYF
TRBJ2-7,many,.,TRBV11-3,TGTGCCAGCAGCCCAGAGGGCAGGGGCGAGCAGTACTTC,CASSPEGRGEQYF
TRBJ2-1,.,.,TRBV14,TGTGCCAGCAGCCAAGACGGAGGAGGCCGGCAGTTCTTC,CASSQDGGGRQFF
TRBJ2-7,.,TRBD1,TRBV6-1,TGTGCCAGCAGTGCCGACAGGGTATCCTACGAGCAGTACTTC,CASSADRVSYEQYF
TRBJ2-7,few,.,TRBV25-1,TGTGCCAGCACACCGACAGATTCTTACGAGCAGTACTTC,CASTPTDSYEQYF
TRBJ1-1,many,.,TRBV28,TGTGCCAGCAGTCAGGATGTGTGGGCTGAAGCTTTCTTT,CASSQDVWAEAFF
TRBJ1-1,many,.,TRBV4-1,TGCGCCAGCAGCCAAGCTGGAGACCCTAACACTGAAGCTTTCTTT,CASSQAGDPNTEAFF
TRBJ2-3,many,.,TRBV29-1,TGCAGCGTTGAAAAGGGACACACAGATACGCAGTATTTT,CSVEKGHTDTQYF
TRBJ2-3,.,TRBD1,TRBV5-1,TGCGCCAGCAGCTCGCTAGTTGGGACAGGGGCAGATACGCAGTATTTT,CASSSLVGTGADTQYF
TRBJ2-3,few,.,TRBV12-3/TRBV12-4,TGTGCCAGCAGGGGGAGACCAGATACGCAGTATTTT,CASRGRPDTQYF
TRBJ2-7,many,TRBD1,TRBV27,TGTGCCAGCAGTTTTGGACAGGGACGTAGAAGGCAGTACTTC,CASSFGQGRRRQYF
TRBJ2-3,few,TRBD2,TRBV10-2,TGCGCCAGCAGTGATCCAGCGGGGGGCCAAGATACGCAGTATTTT,CASSDPAGGQDTQYF
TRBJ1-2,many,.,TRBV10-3,TGTGCCATCAGTGAATCGGCCCCAGGGATCCTTAACTATGGCTACACCTTC,CAISESAPGILNYGYTF
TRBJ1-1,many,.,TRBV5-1,TGCGCCAGCAGCCTTGAAGGGCCTGAAGCTTTCTTT,CASSLEGPEAFF
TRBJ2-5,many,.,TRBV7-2,TGTGCCACAAACCCGGGACCTGAAGAGACCCAGTACTTC,CATNPGPEETQYF
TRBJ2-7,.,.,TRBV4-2,TGTGCCAGCAGCCAGGGCCGGGACTCTTCCTACGAGCAGTACTTC,CASSQGRDSSYEQYF
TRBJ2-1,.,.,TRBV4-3,TGCGCCAGCAGCCAAGATTTTGTAGGGACTTCAATCAATGAGCAGTTCTTC,CASSQDFVGTSINEQFF
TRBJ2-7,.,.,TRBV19,TGTGCCAGTAGTATGGGGACGGTAACCTACGAGCAGTACTTC,CASSMGTVTYEQYF
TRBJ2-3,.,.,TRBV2,TGTGCCAGCAGTGAAGGCCCAGCGGATACGCAGTATTTT,CASSEGPADTQYF
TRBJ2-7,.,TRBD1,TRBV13,TGTGCCAGCAGCTCTCCAGGGGGCGACGAGCAGTACTTC,CASSSPGGDEQYF
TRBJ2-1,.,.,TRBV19,TGTGCCAGTAGTGAGACAGTCTCCTACAATGAGCAGTTCTTC,CASSETVSYNEQFF